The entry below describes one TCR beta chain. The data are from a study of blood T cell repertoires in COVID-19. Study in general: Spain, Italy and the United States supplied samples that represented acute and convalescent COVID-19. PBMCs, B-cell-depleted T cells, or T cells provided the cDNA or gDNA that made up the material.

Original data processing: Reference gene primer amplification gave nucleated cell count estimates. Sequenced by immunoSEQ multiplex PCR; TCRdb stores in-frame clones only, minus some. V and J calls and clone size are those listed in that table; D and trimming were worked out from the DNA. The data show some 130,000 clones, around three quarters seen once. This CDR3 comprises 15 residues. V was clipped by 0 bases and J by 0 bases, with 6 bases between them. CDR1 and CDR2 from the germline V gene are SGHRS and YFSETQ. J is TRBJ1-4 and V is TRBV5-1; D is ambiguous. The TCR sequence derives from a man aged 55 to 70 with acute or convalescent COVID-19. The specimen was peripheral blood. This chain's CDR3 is CASSLGRATNEKLFF. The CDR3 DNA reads TGCGCCAGCAGCTTGGGACGGGCAACTAATGAAAAACTGTTTTTT.